This T cell receptor (beta chain) stems from a study of shared clonotypes between healthy human individuals. Study in general: CD4 naive and memory got three plates each, CD8 naive two, CD8 memory one. Overall study results and limits: Shared clonotypes: 4.5% to 5% naive CD4, under 4% naive CD8, 2.3% memory CD4, 0.4% memory CD8. Despite large depth, sorted-subset datasets appeared incompletely sequenced.

The table came from immunoSEQ multiplex PCR; TCRdb's copy has only in-frame clones and leaves some out. The table has approximately 2,200,000 clones, about 92% seen once. Details on this clone: What it binds is unknown.

Looked up from germline, CDR1 is LNHDA and CDR2 is SQIVND (reference sequence). The ends were cut back, 3 bases at V and 3 bases at J, with 9 bases in the middle. The CDR3 has 13 residues. Naive CD8 cells, CD45RO-negative and positively selected for CCR7, excluded terminally differentiated effector memory CD45RA+ cells. The sequence came from a man younger than 35 in good health. Some clones in this sample may be carry-over from other donors' samples. Sequenced material: naive CD8+ T cells from PBMCs. The chain recombines TRBV19 with TRBJ2-7; D might be TRBD1 (5 bases). In DNA, the CDR3 is TGTGCCAGTAGTATCTATGACAGCTACGAGCAGTACTTC. Protein sequence: CASSIYDSYEQYF. The full variable domain, rest sourced from reference TRBV19 and TRBJ2-7, is DGGITQSPKYLFRKEGQNVTLSCEQNLNHDAMYWYRQDPGQGLRLIYYSQIVNDFQKGDIAEGYSVSREKKESFPLTVTSAQKNPTAFYLCASSIYDSYEQYFGPGTRLTVT.